The 5 T cell receptor beta chains below all came from one sample that was sequenced in a study of blood T cells in healthy people across ages. A sample-barcoded 5' primer and a J-beta primer mix were used in a second PCR of about 7 to 11 cycles. Each CDR3 protein gets one entry after TCRdb re-called the 5' RACE reads with MiXCR. Of about 1,000,000 distinct CDR3 sequences listed, 35% to 50% are singletons. The sequencing input was blood. The receptors originated from a woman aged 60 to 75 in good health.

CDR3 sequence (DNA): TGCGCCAGCAGCCGGACTCGAGATGTCGGGAGGGCCAGCTACGAGCAGTACTTC. The encoded protein is CASSRTRDVGRASYEQYF. This chain uses TRBV4-1 with TRBJ2-7, with TRBD2 matching over 8 bases. CDR1 and CDR2 (germline): MGHRA, YSYEKL. This CDR3 comprises 18 residues. The V gene end was trimmed by 4 bases and the J gene end by 3 bases; junction bases not matched to a gene: 17.

This clonotype was counted only a few times. J is TRBJ2-1 and V is TRBV27; no clear D. Trimming left V 7 bases short and J 8 bases short, with 9 bases between. The CDR3 totals 11 residues. Per the germline V gene, CDR1 is MNHEY and CDR2 is SMNVEV (reference sequence). The CDR3 reads CASTRGHEQFF. The CDR3, as DNA: TGTGCCAGCACTCGTGGGCATGAGCAGTTCTTC.

This clonotype occurred a few times. This sequence joins TRBV27 and TRBJ2-1; D gene ambiguous. This CDR3 region has 18 residues. Between the trimmed V and J ends, which lost 6 bases and 3 bases, there was a span of 24 bases. Germline CDR1 MNHEY, CDR2 SMNVEV (reference sequence). CDR3 in DNA: TGTGCCAGCAGCCTTAACGGGCTACCCGACCGTCTCTACAATGAGCAGTTCTTC. Protein product: CASSLNGLPDRLYNEQFF.

This clonotype has just one count. This chain connects TRBV6-1 to TRBJ2-4; D is perhaps TRBD1 or TRBD2 (5 bases each). Matching the DNA end better, TRBJ2-7 makes the J call doubtful. Germline V lookup: CDR1 MNHNS, CDR2 SASEGT. The CDR3 is made up of 14 amino acids. The CDR3 nucleotides are TGTGCCAGCATGCAGGGACCCGAATTCTACGAGCAGTACTTC. Amino acid sequence: CASMQGPEFYEQYF.

The chain employs TRBV28 and TRBJ2-1; 9 bases align to TRBD2. Per the germline V gene, CDR1 is MDHEN and CDR2 is SYDVKM. CDR3 length equals 16 residues. Unmatched junction bases numbered 9, after V lost 6 bases and J lost 3 bases. The CDR3 loop reads CASRSLAGKFYNEQFF. In DNA form, the CDR3 reads TGTGCCAGCAGGTCCCTAGCGGGGAAATTCTACAATGAGCAGTTCTTC.